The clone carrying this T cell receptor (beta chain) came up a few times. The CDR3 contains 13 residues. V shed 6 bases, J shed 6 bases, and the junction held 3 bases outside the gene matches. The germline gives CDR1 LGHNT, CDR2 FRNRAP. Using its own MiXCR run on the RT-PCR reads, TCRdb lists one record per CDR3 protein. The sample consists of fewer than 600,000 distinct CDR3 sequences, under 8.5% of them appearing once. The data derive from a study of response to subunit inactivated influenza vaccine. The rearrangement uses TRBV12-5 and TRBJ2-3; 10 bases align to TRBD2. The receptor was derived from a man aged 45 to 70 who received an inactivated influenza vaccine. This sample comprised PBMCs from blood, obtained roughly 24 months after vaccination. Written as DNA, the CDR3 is TGTGCTAGTGGGCCTAGCGGGAGTGATACGCAGTATTTT. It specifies CASGPSGSDTQYF.